This TCR beta chain was identified during a study of graft-versus-host responses after intestinal transplantation. As for the study in general: Recipients were given multivisceral, liver-intestinal, or isolated intestinal transplants. Overall study findings and caveats: Early HvG declines after transplant were associated with peak circulating GvH clone levels. Those patients showing graft-donor T cell macrochimerism displayed high graft-versus-host to host-versus-graft clonal ratios in allografts.

In germline, CDR1 is GTSNPN, CDR2 SVGIG (reference sequence). The CDR3 is 13 residues long. The V and J ends lost 4 bases and 1 base respectively, with 10 bases between them. Details on this clone: Its target is not known.

Some clones are missing from TCRdb's copy, which holds only in-frame ones; the method was immunoSEQ multiplex PCR. The sample holds roughly 97,000 clones, more than 85% seen once. This sample comprised unstimulated CD4+ T cells sorted from spleen or lymph node cells, obtained before intestinal transplant. This clonotype was sampled from a human donor who received an intestinal transplant. The chain links TRBV30 to TRBJ1-2, with D unresolved. The chain's CDR3 is CAWISRINYGYTF. CDR3 coding DNA: TGTGCCTGGATCAGCCGGATTAACTATGGCTACACCTTC.